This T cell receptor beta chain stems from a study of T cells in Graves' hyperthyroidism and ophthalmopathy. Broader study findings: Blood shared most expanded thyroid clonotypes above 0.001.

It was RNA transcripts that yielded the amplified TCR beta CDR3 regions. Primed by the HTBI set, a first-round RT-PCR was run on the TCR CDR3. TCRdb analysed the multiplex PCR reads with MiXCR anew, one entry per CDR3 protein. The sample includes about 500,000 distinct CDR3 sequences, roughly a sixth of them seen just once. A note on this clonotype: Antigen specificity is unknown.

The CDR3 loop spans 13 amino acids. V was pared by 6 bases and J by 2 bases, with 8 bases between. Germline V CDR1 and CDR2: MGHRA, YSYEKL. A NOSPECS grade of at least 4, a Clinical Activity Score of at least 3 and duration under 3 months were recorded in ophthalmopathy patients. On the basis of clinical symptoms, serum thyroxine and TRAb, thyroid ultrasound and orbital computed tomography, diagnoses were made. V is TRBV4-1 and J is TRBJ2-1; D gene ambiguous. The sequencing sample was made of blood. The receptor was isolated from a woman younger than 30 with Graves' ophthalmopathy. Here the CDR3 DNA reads TGCGCCAGCAGGGAGAGTGCCTACAATGAGCAGTTCTTC. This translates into CASRESAYNEQFF.